Below, one T cell receptor beta chain is given with its context. The entry originates in a study of brain T cells in children with intractable seizures. Method: immunoSEQ multiplex PCR; TCRdb's copy keeps in-frame clones and lacks some. The sample lists approximately 330,000 clones, over 85% occurring once. The time point: blood from clinic visit 5 months post-surgery; TSC patient then seizure free. Patients received at least one anti-epileptic drug before surgery. This TCR was sampled from a boy under two years old with tuberous sclerosis and intractable seizures. Sequenced here: peripheral blood, sampled roughly 5 months after surgery.

The CDR3 here is CASSKYQGFESEAFF. DNA of the CDR3: TGTGCCAGCAGCAAATATCAGGGTTTCGAGTCCGAAGCTTTCTTT. This rearrangement joins TRBV21-1 to TRBJ1-1; the table names TRBD1, a call not compared with the DNA. TRBV21-1 is a pseudogene. The CDR3 has 15 amino acids.